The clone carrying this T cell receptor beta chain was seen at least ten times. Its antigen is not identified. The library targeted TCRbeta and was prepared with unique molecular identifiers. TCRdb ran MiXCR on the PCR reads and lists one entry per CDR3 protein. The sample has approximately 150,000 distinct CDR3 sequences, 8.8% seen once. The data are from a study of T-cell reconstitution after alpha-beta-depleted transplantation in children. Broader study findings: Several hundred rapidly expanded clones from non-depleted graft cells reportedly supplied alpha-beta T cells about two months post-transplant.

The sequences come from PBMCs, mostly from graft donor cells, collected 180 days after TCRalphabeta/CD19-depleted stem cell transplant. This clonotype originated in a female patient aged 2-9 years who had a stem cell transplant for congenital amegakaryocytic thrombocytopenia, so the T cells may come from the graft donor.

The CDR3: CATSREDEETQYF. In DNA, the CDR3 is TGTGCCACCAGCAGAGAAGATGAAGAGACCCAGTACTTC. The rearrangement uses TRBV15 and TRBJ2-5; D unresolved. This CDR3 is built from 13 residues. Deletions cut 0 bases from V and 3 bases from J, with 5 bases between. Per germline, CDR1 LNHNV and CDR2 YYDKDF (reference sequence).